A selection of T cell receptor beta chains follows, all from one sample in a study of CD8 T cells in ankylosing spondylitis. TCRdb recomputed calls from the 5' RACE reads with MiXCR, one row per CDR3 protein. The top ten hold approximately 1.7% of the sample, which has almost 30,000 distinct CDR3 sequences, around 5% seen once. Sequenced sample: blood, either unsorted or a sorted T cell fraction (not recorded which). These receptors all come from a female donor with ankylosing spondylitis or in good health (not recorded which). Both conserved end residues are trimmed from each CDR3. Each record gives: V gene, clone size, CDR3 length, D gene, CDR3 protein. D genes are given only for firm matches. Clone sizes are given selectively: once, few, many, or a class where the clone is expanded.

v_call: TRBV9; clone_size: many; cdr3_length: 12; d_call: TRBD1; cdr3_aa: ASSSRQGQETQY
v_call: TRBV9; clone_size: -; cdr3_length: 16; d_call: -; cdr3_aa: ASSVATLDSKQDNEQF
v_call: TRBV9; clone_size: many; cdr3_length: 13; d_call: TRBD1; cdr3_aa: ASSVSGQGAYEQY
v_call: TRBV9; clone_size: many; cdr3_length: 16; d_call: -; cdr3_aa: ASSAPRGVYENTGELF
v_call: TRBV9; clone_size: many; cdr3_length: 12; d_call: TRBD1; cdr3_aa: ASSAGQGVGELF
v_call: TRBV6-1; clone_size: few; cdr3_length: 13; d_call: -; cdr3_aa: ASSERVDPYNEQF
v_call: TRBV9; clone_size: many; cdr3_length: 11; d_call: -; cdr3_aa: ASSVQGSYGYT
v_call: TRBV9; clone_size: medium-sized; cdr3_length: 14; d_call: -; cdr3_aa: ASSVVGSLGGNEQF
v_call: TRBV9; clone_size: many; cdr3_length: 16; d_call: TRBD2; cdr3_aa: ASSVIPSGGMTTGELF
v_call: TRBV5-1; clone_size: many; cdr3_length: 6; d_call: -; cdr3_aa: NTGELF
v_call: TRBV9; clone_size: -; cdr3_length: 14; d_call: -; cdr3_aa: ASSVGNPYMDSPLH
v_call: TRBV9; clone_size: few; cdr3_length: 12; d_call: -; cdr3_aa: ASSVAGFEDTQY
v_call: TRBV9; clone_size: many; cdr3_length: 11; d_call: -; cdr3_aa: ASSVEIWDEQF
v_call: TRBV9; clone_size: many; cdr3_length: 13; d_call: -; cdr3_aa: ASSVDRVGTEKLF
v_call: TRBV9; clone_size: -; cdr3_length: 16; d_call: TRBD2; cdr3_aa: ASSVRDRTSGSFGELF
v_call: TRBV9; clone_size: many; cdr3_length: 10; d_call: -; cdr3_aa: ASSVVYNEQF
v_call: TRBV9; clone_size: many; cdr3_length: 12; d_call: -; cdr3_aa: ASSVAVGGREQY
v_call: TRBV9; clone_size: -; cdr3_length: 14; d_call: -; cdr3_aa: ASSAQVFNGQETQY
v_call: TRBV9; clone_size: many; cdr3_length: 12; d_call: TRBD2; cdr3_aa: ASSPRTSYNEQF
v_call: TRBV9; clone_size: many; cdr3_length: 14; d_call: -; cdr3_aa: ASSARFGAGYNEQF
v_call: TRBV9; clone_size: many; cdr3_length: 11; d_call: -; cdr3_aa: ASSVFHYNEQF
v_call: TRBV9; clone_size: many; cdr3_length: 10; d_call: -; cdr3_aa: ASSVDGDGYT
v_call: TRBV9; clone_size: many; cdr3_length: 13; d_call: -; cdr3_aa: ASSAGGALPDTQY
v_call: TRBV9; clone_size: many; cdr3_length: 12; d_call: TRBD1; cdr3_aa: ASSVTGTNEKLF
v_call: TRBV9; clone_size: medium-sized; cdr3_length: 15; d_call: -; cdr3_aa: ASSTTEQSSYNSPLH
v_call: TRBV9; clone_size: many; cdr3_length: 16; d_call: TRBD2; cdr3_aa: ASSTRNHSRGSYNEQF
v_call: TRBV9; clone_size: many; cdr3_length: 10; d_call: -; cdr3_aa: ASSDEGYGYT
v_call: TRBV9; clone_size: medium-sized; cdr3_length: 13; d_call: -; cdr3_aa: ASSLRDSYNSPLH
v_call: TRBV9; clone_size: many; cdr3_length: 13; d_call: -; cdr3_aa: ASSPTPGTTYEQY
v_call: TRBV21-1; clone_size: many; cdr3_length: 12; d_call: -; cdr3_aa: ASSNGQGDYEQY
v_call: TRBV9; clone_size: many; cdr3_length: 14; d_call: TRBD1; cdr3_aa: ASSVRDSRSGNTIY
v_call: TRBV9; clone_size: few; cdr3_length: 14; d_call: TRBD1; cdr3_aa: ASSVEPGQSTDTQY
v_call: TRBV9; clone_size: many; cdr3_length: 14; d_call: TRBD2; cdr3_aa: ASSPRTSVASYEQY
v_call: TRBV9; clone_size: many; cdr3_length: 11; d_call: -; cdr3_aa: ASSVYYTGELF
v_call: TRBV9; clone_size: -; cdr3_length: 12; d_call: TRBD2; cdr3_aa: ASTPGGLFLEQF
v_call: TRBV9; clone_size: many; cdr3_length: 11; d_call: -; cdr3_aa: ASSVGGGPEAF